This passage covers 14 T cell receptor beta chains from one sample sequenced in a study of blood T cell repertoires in COVID-19. Sequenced by immunoSEQ multiplex PCR; TCRdb stores in-frame clones only, minus some. The sample records around 300,000 clones, approximately 90% being singletons. Source material: peripheral blood. The origin of the receptors is a woman under 40 with active or convalescent COVID-19.

The genes are TRBV7-8 and TRBJ2-7; no clear D gene. The ends were cut back, 5 bases at V and 4 bases at J, with 9 bases in the middle. The CDR3 spans 12 residues. CDR1 is SGHVS and CDR2 is FQNEAQ in the germline V gene. In nucleotides, the CDR3 is TGTGCCAGCAGCCAAACTAAATACGAGCAGTACTTC. It is translated as CASSQTKYEQYF.

The chain joins TRBV2 to TRBJ1-1; 7 bases map to TRBD1. Germline trimming cut 11 bases from V and 2 bases from J; bases unmatched to any gene: 8. The CDR3 length is 13 residues. Per germline, CDR1 SNHLY and CDR2 FYNNEI. The CDR3 loop is CAGKGARNTEAFF. In DNA form, the CDR3 reads TGTGCCGGAAAGGGGGCGCGTAACACTGAAGCTTTCTTT.

There are a few counts of this clone. The rearrangement uses TRBV7-2 and TRBJ1-3; 9 nucleotides match TRBD1. CDR1 and CDR2 (germline): SGHTA, FQGNSA. With V trimmed by 5 bases and J by 9 bases, 11 bases remained unmatched. The CDR3 consists of 15 residues. For the CDR3, the DNA is TGTGCCAGCAGCAGAGAAGGACAGGGGCAAACCACCATATATTTT. Translation gives CASSREGQGQTTIYF.

The chain recombines TRBV21-1 with TRBJ1-1. TRBV21-1 has pseudogene status. The CDR3 loop spans 13 amino acids. CDR3 residues: CASKGRRLFEAFF. CDR3 bases: TGTGCCAGCAAGGGGAGGAGGTTATTTGAAGCTTTCTTT.

The chain joins TRBV28 to TRBJ2-7; 10 nucleotides line up with TRBD1. Trimming cost V 6 bases and J 4 bases; bases outside gene matches: 3. Germline V gene lookup returns CDR1 MDHEN and CDR2 SYDVKM. The CDR3 is made up of 13 amino acids. The CDR3 DNA is TGTGCCAGCAGACGGGACAGGGGTTACGAGCAGTACTTC. The encoded protein is CASRRDRGYEQYF.

The CDR3 spells CSVGGASGSYEQYF. In DNA, the CDR3 is TGCAGCGTTGGAGGCGCTAGCGGTTCCTACGAGCAGTACTTC. The chain is built from TRBV29-1 and TRBJ2-7; 7 nucleotides line up with TRBD2. The junction had 7 bases not matched to a gene; V was cut back by 4 bases and J by 1 base. Germline V gene sequence: CDR1 SQVTM, CDR2 ANQGSEA. The CDR3 is made up of 14 amino acids.

The chain carries TRBV6-2 or TRBV6-3 and TRBJ2-7, with D maybe TRBD1 (5 bases). This CDR3 spans 11 amino acids. V was cut by 6 bases and J by 6 bases, with 9 bases left in between. Germline lookup yields CDR1 MNHEY and CDR2 SVGEGT. In DNA, the CDR3 is TGTGCCAGCAGCATCCAGGGCGAGCAGTACTTC. As protein: CASSIQGEQYF.

CDR3 loop: CSVVVGGSDPGNTIYF. The CDR3, as DNA: TGCAGCGTTGTCGTTGGAGGGTCGGACCCTGGAAACACCATATATTTT. The chain employs TRBV29-1 and TRBJ1-3, with unresolved D. Germline CDR1 reads SQVTM; CDR2 reads ANQGSEA. The CDR3 is 16 amino acids. V lost 4 bases and J lost 2, with 18 bases in between.

V and J are TRBV5-6 and TRBJ2-5; 10 nucleotides line up with TRBD1. With V trimmed by 1 base and J by 2 bases, 8 bases remained unmatched. Germline values: CDR1 SGHDT, CDR2 YYEEEE. This CDR3 is built from 17 residues. This CDR3 is CASSLLGTGAVQETQYF. CDR3 bases: TGTGCCAGCAGCTTGTTGGGGACAGGGGCCGTTCAAGAGACCCAGTACTTC.

The V and J genes are TRBV6-5 and TRBJ2-7; D is possibly TRBD1 (5 bases). V was clipped by 0 bases and J by 5 bases, with 8 bases between them. The CDR3 covers 13 residues. Germline assignment: CDR1 MNHEY and CDR2 SVGAGI. The CDR3 nucleotides read TGTGCCAGCAGTTACTCGAAGGGGAACGAGCAGTACTTC. It specifies CASSYSKGNEQYF.

The gene calls are TRBV29-1 and TRBJ1-2; unclear D gene. V dropped 2 bases and J dropped 3 bases, with 10 bases sitting between them. Looked up from germline, CDR1 is SQVTM and CDR2 is ANQGSEA. CDR3 size: 13 residues. The CDR3 nucleotides read TGCAGCGTTGAAAGGGAGGTTGACTATGGCTACACCTTC. Translated: CSVEREVDYGYTF.

The rearrangement joins TRBV5-1 to TRBJ1-5; possible D gene TRBD1, 5 bases. Germline V gene data show CDR1 as SGHRS and CDR2 as YFSETQ. CDR3 length equals 15 residues. Trimming cost V 0 bases and J 3 bases, with 10 bases left between them. The CDR3 nucleotides read TGCGCCAGCAGCTTGGATGCAGGGAACAATCAGCCCCAGCATTTT. Amino acid sequence: CASSLDAGNNQPQHF.

V usage is TRBV7-2 and J usage is TRBJ2-1, with D perhaps matching TRBD1 (7 bases). The CDR3 covers 13 residues. Trimming shortened V by 4 bases and J by 7 bases, and 11 bases separated the two germline ends. Germline V gene sequence: CDR1 SGHTA, CDR2 FQGNSA. The DNA for the CDR3 is TGTGCCAGCAGCTACTCAGGGGGGAATGAGCAGTTCTTC. Its protein product is CASSYSGGNEQFF.

The chain has TRBV10-3 and TRBJ2-2, with D perhaps TRBD1 (6 bases). CDR1 is ENHRY, CDR2 SYGVKD, per germline. This CDR3 region has 15 residues. The ends were cut back, 2 bases at V and 4 bases at J, with 11 bases in the middle. The CDR3 reads CAISEGQGTTGELFF. CDR3 nucleotides: TGTGCCATCAGTGAGGGGCAGGGGACCACCGGGGAGCTGTTTTTT.